These 32 T cell receptor beta chains originate from one sample sequenced in a study of cytomegalovirus exposure and HLA in healthy donors. Amplification used 60 Vbeta primers and 13 Jbeta primers. The protocol was immunoSEQ multiplex PCR, while the TCRdb copy is restricted to in-frame clones and leaves out a portion. The repertoire holds some 180,000 clones, with roughly 80% as singletons. Sequencing was carried out using PBMCs. The receptors were gathered from a female donor in good health and CMV-seronegative.

The chain recombines TRBV5-4 with TRBJ2-5; the match to TRBD1 covers 8 bases. Germline V gene data show CDR1 as SGHNT and CDR2 as YYREEE (reference sequence). J lost 2 bases, V lost 4 bases, and 7 bases had no gene match. The CDR3 runs to 15 residues. In DNA, the CDR3 is TGTGCCAGCAGCCCCCACAGGGGGTGGCAAGAGACCCAGTACTTC. Amino acid sequence: CASSPHRGWQETQYF.

Here the CDR3 reads CASSRRDRGEQFF. CDR3 nucleotide sequence: TGTGCCAGCAGCCGCCGGGACAGGGGTGAGCAGTTCTTC. This rearrangement joins TRBV5-4 to TRBJ2-1; 10 bases agree with TRBD1. CDR3 length equals 13 residues. With V trimmed by 4 bases and J by 9 bases, 4 bases remained unmatched. Germline V gene data show CDR1 as SGHNT and CDR2 as YYREEE (reference sequence).

Written as DNA, the CDR3 is TGTGCCTGGAGGGACGGGACTAGCAAACCCTACGAGCAGTACTTC. This codes for CAWRDGTSKPYEQYF. The J gene is TRBJ2-7, the V gene TRBV30; 9 bases fit TRBD2. The CDR3 consists of 15 residues. V lost 3 bases to trimming and J lost 2 bases; unmatched junction nucleotides: 8. Germline V CDR1 and CDR2: GTSNPN, SVGIG (reference sequence).

The chain is built from TRBV7-3 and TRBJ1-1; D is unclear. This CDR3 is built from 13 residues. V dropped 4 bases and J dropped 1 base, with 7 bases sitting between them. The V gene's germline CDR1 is SGHTA and CDR2 FQGTGA. The CDR3 coding sequence is TGTGCCAGCAGCTCAATGTGGAACACTGAAGCTTTCTTT. It is translated as CASSSMWNTEAFF.

The chain carries TRBV4-1 and TRBJ1-4; TRBD1 might be the D (6 bases). The CDR3 runs to 14 residues. Between the trimmed V and J ends, which lost 3 bases and 13 bases, there was a span of 18 bases. Germline V lookup: CDR1 MGHRA, CDR2 YSYEKL. CDR3 sequence (DNA): TGCGCCAGCAGCCAGAGAGGTGGGGGCGGGGGACTGTTTTTT. Translating gives CASSQRGGGGGLFF.

The genes are TRBV2 and TRBJ1-1; D is uncertain. The V gene's germline CDR1 is SNHLY and CDR2 FYNNEI. The CDR3 is 12 amino acids. The germline V and J ends were trimmed by 4 bases and 2 bases, with 5 bases remaining between them. This CDR3 is CASSVINTEAFF. The DNA for the CDR3 is TGTGCCAGCAGTGTAATAAACACTGAAGCTTTCTTT.

V gene TRBV2 combines with J gene TRBJ2-3, with TRBD2 identical over 15 bases. Per the germline V gene, CDR1 is SNHLY and CDR2 is FYNNEI. The V segment lost 11 bases and the J segment 0 bases; nucleotides outside the gene matches: 12. This CDR3 has 18 amino acids. CDR3 protein: CAVWGGTSGGTSTDTQYF. CDR3 DNA sequence: TGTGCCGTCTGGGGCGGGACTAGCGGGGGGACCAGCACAGATACGCAGTATTTT.

CDR3 in DNA: TGTGCCAGCAGCAACCGAGGGGACAGAGCTAGCACAGATACGCAGTATTTT. Amino acids: CASSNRGDRASTDTQYF. The chain is built from TRBV21-1 and TRBJ2-3; TRBD1, the table's D call, was not compared with the DNA. TRBV21-1 is termed a pseudogene. The CDR3 covers 17 residues.

On this clone: Sequence at one end of the junction differs from germline and may be a read error. This rearrangement joins TRBV7-9 to TRBJ2-1; 9 bases map to TRBD2. The CDR3 consists of 17 residues. The germline CDR1 and CDR2 sequences are SEHNR and FQNEAQ (reference sequence). The CDR3 DNA reads as TGTTCCAGCAGCTTATTGGGTGGCGGGAGGGCCAACAATGAGCAGTTCTTC. This translates into CSSSLLGGGRANNEQFF.

The chain is built from TRBV28 and TRBJ2-3; 8 bases are shared with TRBD2. CDR3 length equals 13 residues. Trimming cost V 11 bases and J 2 bases; bases outside gene matches: 6. The germline gives CDR1 MDHEN, CDR2 SYDVKM. The CDR3 is CACSGDYTDTQYF. The CDR3 nucleotides read TGTGCCTGTAGCGGGGACTACACAGATACGCAGTATTTT.

The chain has TRBV6-1 and TRBJ2-7; a possible D gene is TRBD1 (6 bases). The CDR3 has 13 amino acids. V was clipped by 6 bases and J by 3 bases, with 12 bases between them. Germline V gene data show CDR1 as MNHNS and CDR2 as SASEGT. CDR3 amino acids: CASRTTGYYEQYF. For the CDR3, the DNA is TGTGCCAGCAGGACGACAGGCTACTACGAGCAGTACTTC.

The V call is TRBV9, the J call TRBJ2-1, with 9 bases that match TRBD1. With 0 bases clipped from V and 7 bases from J, the junction kept 5 bases outside the gene matches. This CDR3 has 15 residues. CDR1 is SGDLS and CDR2 is YYNGEE in the germline V gene. This chain's CDR3 is CASSVGGTGINEQFF. DNA for the CDR3: TGTGCCAGCAGCGTAGGTGGGACAGGGATAAATGAGCAGTTCTTC.

The chain recombines TRBV21-1 with TRBJ2-5; TRBD1, the D gene given by the table, was not confirmed from the DNA. TRBV21-1 is a pseudogene segment. CDR3 length equals 16 residues. The CDR3: CASKRGPNRDQETQYF. CDR3 nucleotides: TGTGCCAGCAAAAGGGGACCCAACAGGGACCAAGAGACCCAGTACTTC.

V and J are TRBV4-1 and TRBJ1-3; 10 nucleotides align to TRBD1. The CDR3 contains 17 residues. Germline V gives CDR1 MGHRA, CDR2 YSYEKL. Trimming removed 1 base from V and 2 bases from J; junction bases left unmatched: 5. The CDR3 sequence is CASSQADRGLAGNTIYF. DNA of the CDR3: TGCGCCAGCAGCCAAGCGGACAGGGGGTTAGCTGGAAACACCATATATTTT.

This clone was seen more than once but under ten times. The chain links TRBV7-7 to TRBJ1-1, with D possibly being TRBD1 (6 bases). V was trimmed by 7 bases and J by 3 bases, leaving 15 bases between them. There are 14 residues in the CDR3. The germline gives CDR1 SSHAT, CDR2 FNYEAQ (reference sequence). CDR3 loop: CASTQGSSDTEAFF. CDR3 DNA: TGTGCCAGCACCCAGGGGTCGTCGGACACTGAAGCTTTCTTT.

This chain connects TRBV11-2 to TRBJ2-5, with TRBD2 identical over 14 bases. The end of the DNA fits TRBJ2-7 better, so the J call may be wrong. Germline V gene data show CDR1 as SGHAT and CDR2 as FQNNGV. The CDR3 length is 16 residues. CDR3 sequence reads: CASRLAGGPYGYEQYF. The CDR3 DNA reads TGTGCCAGTAGACTAGCGGGGGGGCCATATGGGTACGAGCAGTACTTC.

This chain joins TRBV19 and TRBJ2-5; 7 bases match TRBD1. The germline gives CDR1 LNHDA, CDR2 SQIVND (reference sequence). V gave up 7 bases and J gave up 4 bases; unmatched junction bases: 9. The CDR3 is 14 amino acids. CDR3 nucleotide sequence: TGTGCCAGTAAGCAGACAGGGTTCAGAGAGACCCAGTACTTC. Translation: CASKQTGFRETQYF.

V and J are TRBV14 and TRBJ2-7; no definite D call. With 5 bases removed from V and 0 bases from J, the gap between germline ends came to 17 bases. The CDR3 length is 16 residues. In germline, CDR1 is SGHDN, CDR2 FVKESK. The CDR3 region is CASSKGPAESSYEQYF. The CDR3 DNA reads as TGTGCCAGCAGCAAAGGACCGGCGGAAAGCTCCTACGAGCAGTACTTC.

This sequence joins TRBV20-1 and TRBJ2-3; possibly TRBD2 for D (6 bases). Trimming cost V 7 bases and J 6 bases, with 11 bases left between them. The CDR3 consists of 11 residues. CDR1 and CDR2 (germline): DFQATT, SNEGSKA (reference sequence). CDR3 coding DNA: TGCAGTGTCGGGAGTGAGGATACGCAGTATTTT. This sequence encodes CSVGSEDTQYF.

This chain links TRBV6-5 with TRBJ1-6; 7 bases fit TRBD1. The CDR3 covers 12 residues. V was pared by 5 bases and J by 13 bases, with 5 bases of the junction left unmatched. In germline, CDR1 is MNHEY, CDR2 SVGAGI. The CDR3: CASSRQGSPLHF. CDR3 in DNA: TGTGCCAGCAGTAGACAGGGAAGCCCCCTCCACTTT.

The chain couples TRBV10-3 to TRBJ2-5; the D gene is possibly TRBD2 (6 bases). The CDR3 length is 12 residues. Trimming took 7 bases from V and 5 from J, leaving 11 bases between them. Germline-derived CDR1 and CDR2 are ENHRY and SYGVKD. The CDR3 nucleotides read TGTGCCATCACCGATGGAGGGGAGACCCAGTACTTC. This sequence encodes CAITDGGETQYF.

The rearrangement joins TRBV30 to TRBJ2-7, with 12 bases matching TRBD1. Trimming removed 5 bases from V and 7 bases from J; junction bases left unmatched: 15. From germline, CDR1 is GTSNPN and CDR2 SVGIG (reference sequence). The CDR3 consists of 16 residues. CDR3 amino acids: CAWDDPGDRGLGEQYF. The CDR3 coding sequence is TGTGCCTGGGATGATCCCGGGGACAGGGGGCTTGGGGAGCAGTACTTC.

The chain joins TRBV5-1 to TRBJ2-7, with a possible D match to TRBD1 (6 bases). Trimming shortened V by 1 base and J by 2 bases, and 10 bases separated the two germline ends. CDR3 length equals 14 residues. Germline-derived CDR1 and CDR2 are SGHRS and YFSETQ. CDR3 protein: CASSLNREPYEQYF. The CDR3, as DNA: TGCGCCAGCAGCTTGAACAGGGAACCCTACGAGCAGTACTTC.

The V gene is TRBV2, the J gene TRBJ2-5, with a possible D match to TRBD1 (6 bases). V shed 7 bases and J shed 5 bases, with 11 bases lying between them. Germline assignment: CDR1 SNHLY and CDR2 FYNNEI. CDR3 size: 12 residues. The CDR3 nucleotides read TGTGCCAGCAAGACAGGCGGGGAGACCCAGTACTTC. This sequence encodes CASKTGGETQYF.

V usage is TRBV5-6 and J usage is TRBJ2-7; D is undetermined. Per the germline V gene, CDR1 is SGHDT and CDR2 is YYEEEE. There are 10 residues in the CDR3. Deletions cut 7 bases from V and 4 bases from J, with 6 bases between. The DNA of the CDR3 is TGTGCCAGCGGGCGTTACGAGCAGTACTTC. It specifies CASGRYEQYF.

The chain links TRBV9 to TRBJ2-3, with 10 bases fitting TRBD1. Trimming took 3 bases from V and 2 from J; bases not matched to a gene: 6. This CDR3 has 16 amino acids. CDR1 and CDR2 (germline): SGDLS, YYNGEE. The CDR3 is CASSASDRGNTDTQYF. The CDR3 coding sequence is TGTGCCAGCAGCGCGTCGGACAGGGGGAACACAGATACGCAGTATTTT.

In the case of this clone: A read error may account for a junction end that differs from germline. The chain has TRBV7-9 and TRBJ1-5; 9 positions agree with TRBD1. Germline assignment: CDR1 SEHNR and CDR2 FQNEAQ (reference sequence). The CDR3 is 18 amino acids. DNA of the CDR3: TGTTCCAGCAGCTTAGGACAGGGGCGCTGGTCTGGCGTTCAGCCCCAGCATTTT. The encoded protein is CSSSLGQGRWSGVQPQHF.

For the CDR3, the DNA is TGTGCCAGCAGCCGATGGGGGGAGCGGAACACCGGGGAGCTGTTTTTT. Its protein is CASSRWGERNTGELFF. The chain is built from TRBV5-6 and TRBJ2-2, with TRBD2 as a possible D gene (6 bases). The CDR3 runs 16 residues. In germline, CDR1 is SGHDT, CDR2 YYEEEE. Trimming left V 4 bases short and J 1 base short, with 14 bases between.

This rearrangement joins TRBV18 to TRBJ2-7; TRBD2 matches 10 bases. CDR3 length: 16 residues. Germline V gene sequence: CDR1 KGHSH, CDR2 LQKENI. V lost 3 bases, J lost 7 bases, and 12 bases stayed unmatched. CDR3 bases: TGTGCCAGCTCACCTGAAGCGGGGGGGCCTAGTATTGAGCAGTACTTC. As protein: CASSPEAGGPSIEQYF.

J is TRBJ2-1 and V is TRBV5-1; possible D gene TRBD1, 5 bases. There are 16 residues in the CDR3. Trimming stripped 0 bases from V and 3 bases from J, with 13 bases between. Germline V gene data show CDR1 as SGHRS and CDR2 as YFSETQ. The DNA for the CDR3 is TGCGCCAGCAGCTTGGACAGGCCGTTGGACTACAATGAGCAGTTCTTC. Residues: CASSLDRPLDYNEQFF.

This sequence joins TRBV5-6 and TRBJ2-5, with 10 bases identical to TRBD2. Germline trimming cut 2 bases from V and 10 bases from J; bases unmatched to any gene: 11. CDR1 and CDR2 from the germline V gene are SGHDT and YYEEEE. There are 15 residues in the CDR3. This CDR3 reads CASSFYERGGPNQYF. The CDR3 region has the DNA TGTGCCAGCAGCTTTTATGAGCGGGGGGGCCCTAACCAGTACTTC.

The chain is built from TRBV5-5 and TRBJ2-1, with TRBD1 identical over 12 bases. With V trimmed by 2 bases and J by 7 bases, 10 bases remained unmatched. Per germline, CDR1 SGHKS and CDR2 YYEKEE (reference sequence). The CDR3 loop spans 17 amino acids. The CDR3 loop reads CASSLGLGQGASNEQFF. The DNA for the CDR3 is TGTGCCAGCAGCTTAGGGCTGGGACAGGGGGCGAGTAATGAGCAGTTCTTC.